Listed here are 17 T cell receptor beta chains from one sample, sequenced in a study of Tregs in tolerant kidney transplant recipients. The protocol was immunoSEQ multiplex PCR, while the TCRdb copy is restricted to in-frame clones and leaves out a portion. The sample totals roughly 48,000 clones. The sequences come from CD4+ T cells from blood, collected before the transplant. Every receptor here comes from a human donor who received a combined kidney and bone marrow transplant.

As regards this clone: The DNA ends 3 residues before the CDR3 does, and the rest of the CDR3 is filled in from the germline J gene. The J gene is TRBJ2-1, the V gene TRBV4-2, with TRBD1 matching 8 bases. The CDR3 has 15 residues. Germline V gene lookup returns CDR1 LGHNA and CDR2 YNFKEQ. V gave up 5 bases and J gave up 9 bases; unmatched junction bases: 12. This CDR3 reads CASSLPDRDSSEQFF. CDR3 DNA (partial): TGTGCCAGCAGCTTACCGGACAGGGATTCAAGTGAG.

In regard to this clone: The read stops 3 residues short of the end of the CDR3; the missing end is completed from the germline J gene. The V call is TRBV14, the J call TRBJ1-2, with 8 bases that match TRBD1. CDR3 length: 13 amino acids. The V gene end was trimmed by 6 bases and the J gene end by 5 bases; junction bases not matched to a gene: 5. CDR1 and CDR2 from the germline V gene are SGHDN and FVKESK. CDR3 protein: CASRRQGAYGYTF. Incomplete CDR3 DNA: TGTGCCAGCAGGAGGCAGGGGGCTTATGGC. The entire variable domain, with the rest obtained from reference TRBV14 and TRBJ1-2, is as follows: EAGVTQFPSHSVIEKGQTVTLRCDPISGHDNLYWYRRVMGKEIKFLLHFVKESKQDESGMPNNRFLAERTGGTYSTLKVQPAELEDSGVYFCASRRQGAYGYTFGSGTRLTVV.

Turning to this clone: The CDR3 end falls 3 residues outside the read, so it is completed with the germline J gene. The chain has TRBV5-1 and TRBJ2-1, with a tentative D call TRBD2 (5 bases). CDR1 and CDR2 from the germline V gene are SGHRS and YFSETQ. Trimming took 0 bases from V and 6 from J, leaving 16 bases between them. The CDR3 covers 16 residues. The sequenced CDR3 bases are TGCGCCAGCAGCTTGGGAGTACTAGACATCCCCAATGAG. Amino acid sequence: CASSLGVLDIPNE. The CDR3 in full is CASSLGVLDIPNEQFF. The variable domain in full, with the rest retrieved from reference TRBV5-1 and TRBJ2-1, is KAGVTQTPRYLIKTRGQQVTLSCSPISGHRSVSWYQQTPGQGLQFLFEYFSETQRNKGNFPGRFSGRQFSNSRSEMNVSTLELGDSALYLCASSLGVLDIPNEQFFGPGTRLTVL.

Turning to this clone: The read is 3 residues too short to cover the CDR3 end, so that end is filled in from the germline J gene. The chain employs TRBV18 and TRBJ2-3; tentative D call: TRBD2 (6 bases). Trimming left V 6 bases short and J 5 bases short, with 21 bases between. The CDR3 loop spans 16 amino acids. The V gene's germline CDR1 is KGHSH and CDR2 LQKENI. CDR3 bases read: TGTGCCAGCTCCACGGGGGATGGAGGGCCTGGAGATACG. This gives the protein CASSTGDGGPGDT. The CDR3 in its entirety is CASSTGDGGPGDTQYF.

Concerning this clone: The read ends 3 residues before the CDR3 terminus; that terminus is restored from the germline J gene. The rearrangement links TRBV30 to TRBJ2-7, with D possibly being TRBD2 (5 bases). The CDR3 covers 15 residues. The V gene lost 0 bases and the J gene lost 1 base, with 13 bases spanning the gap. Germline V gene lookup returns CDR1 GTSNPN and CDR2 SVGIG (reference sequence). CDR3 in amino acids: CAWSVPGSGSYEQYF. Partial CDR3 DNA: TGTGCCTGGAGTGTACCTGGGAGCGGATCCTACGAG.

Concerning this clone: The CDR3 end is not reached by the read, which stops 3 residues before it; the germline J gene fills it in. This chain links TRBV6-1 with TRBJ2-3, with 8 nucleotides matching TRBD1. With 4 bases clipped from V and 1 base from J, the junction kept 4 bases outside the gene matches. The CDR3 runs to 15 residues. CDR1 is MNHNS, CDR2 SASEGT, per germline. The sequenced part of the CDR3 DNA is TGTGCCAGCAGTGCACAGGGGGTCGGCACAGATACG. Translation: CASSAQGVGTDT. The full CDR3 reads CASSAQGVGTDTQYF.

Note on this clone: The CDR3 end falls 3 residues outside the read, so it is completed with the germline J gene. The chain couples TRBV30 to TRBJ1-4; tentatively, D is TRBD1 (6 bases). The CDR3 runs 13 residues. The germline V gene has CDR1 GTSNPN and CDR2 SVGIG (reference sequence). Trimming removed 0 bases at V and 6 bases at J, with 8 bases between. The CDR3 sequence: CAWSVTGYEKLFF. The part of the CDR3 DNA that was read is TGTGCCTGGAGTGTGACAGGATATGAAAAA.

The CDR3 loop is CASSQSGSGQPQHF. The covered CDR3 bases are TGCGCCAGCAGTCAATCGGGCAGCGGGCAGCCC. This chain connects TRBV23-1 to TRBJ1-5, with no clear D. The read terminates 3 residues ahead of where the CDR3 ends, so the germline J gene completes it. TRBV23-1 is an ORF, with its function uncertain. The CDR3 has 14 amino acids. The V gene lost 0 bases and the J gene lost 7 bases, with 10 bases spanning the gap.

As for this clone: The DNA ends 3 residues before the CDR3 does, and the rest of the CDR3 is filled in from the germline J gene. This rearrangement joins TRBV7-9 to TRBJ1-5, with 8 bases identical to TRBD1. The CDR3 runs 15 residues. V dropped 1 base and J dropped 4; count of bases not matched to a gene: 3. Germline V gives CDR1 SEHNR, CDR2 FQNEAQ (reference sequence). CDR3 sequence: CASSLGTGMNQPQHF. CDR3 DNA (partial): TGTGCCAGCAGCTTAGGGACAGGGATGAATCAGCCC.

Of note for this clone: The read comes to an end 3 residues before the CDR3 does, leaving the germline J gene to fill in the end. The V gene is TRBV5-1, the J gene TRBJ1-5, with 10 bases lining up with TRBD1. V shed 2 bases and J 5 bases; nucleotides not matched to a gene: 4. The CDR3 length is 15 residues. The germline V gene encodes CDR1 SGHRS and CDR2 YFSETQ. The sequenced CDR3 bases are TGCGCCAGCAGCTTCGGGACAGGGGATCATCAGCCC. Translation: CASSFGTGDHQP. The full CDR3 protein is CASSFGTGDHQPQHF.

Turning to this clone: The observed sequence ends 3 residues before the CDR3 terminus, with the missing tail filled in from the germline J gene. V is TRBV18 and J is TRBJ2-7; a weak D match, TRBD1 (6 bases). Germline V gives CDR1 KGHSH, CDR2 LQKENI. V was trimmed by 5 bases and J by 4 bases, leaving 12 bases between them. This CDR3 spans 13 amino acids. The DNA read from the CDR3 is TGTGCCAGCTCATCGGTAACAGGGTACGAG. This sequence encodes CASSSVTGYE. The CDR3 reads in full as CASSSVTGYEQYF.

Points on this clone: The read ends 3 residues before the CDR3 terminus; that terminus is restored from the germline J gene. The J gene is TRBJ2-1, the V gene TRBV20-1; 8 bases align to TRBD2. Trimming at V came to 0 bases and at J to 3 bases, leaving 7 bases not matched to a gene. This CDR3 has 16 residues. In germline, CDR1 is DFQATT, CDR2 SNEGSKA (reference sequence). The CDR3 region is CSARDLLAGHYNEQFF. The part of the CDR3 DNA that was read is TGCAGTGCTAGAGATCTCTTAGCGGGACACTACAATGAG.

Remarks on this clone: From the germline J gene comes the end of the CDR3, since the read stops 3 residues before it. V is TRBV19 and J is TRBJ2-1; 7 bases line up with TRBD1. The length of the CDR3 is 16 residues. CDR1 LNHDA and CDR2 SQIVND come from the germline V gene (reference sequence). V lost 4 bases and J lost 1; bases outside the gene matches: 7. CDR3 protein: CASSTQTGNSYNEQFF. The sequenced CDR3 bases are TGTGCCAGTAGTACCCAGACAGGGAATTCCTACAATGAG.

As concerns this clone: Read coverage stops 3 residues before the CDR3 terminus; the germline J gene supplies the remainder. The chain carries TRBV19 and TRBJ2-2; TRBD1 matches 8 bases. Germline V gives CDR1 LNHDA, CDR2 SQIVND (reference sequence). The CDR3 contains 19 residues. V trimming: 4 bases; J trimming: 4 bases; junction bases outside the gene matches: 17. CDR3 DNA, as far as it was read: TGTGCCAGTAGTAGGATCCCCTCAGGGGGCGCCGGTGGCACCGGGGAG. Amino acids: CASSRIPSGGAGGTGE. The complete CDR3 protein is CASSRIPSGGAGGTGELFF.

Notes on this clone: With the read ending 3 residues before the CDR3 end, the germline J gene is used to fill in that end. The V and J genes are TRBV19 and TRBJ2-7; 7 nucleotides align to TRBD2. Germline V CDR1 and CDR2: LNHDA, SQIVND (reference sequence). Germline trimming cut 8 bases from V and 2 bases from J; bases unmatched to any gene: 12. This CDR3 spans 15 amino acids. The sequenced part of the CDR3 DNA is TGTGCCAGTGCCCTCAGCGGGATGGCCCCCTACGAG. Protein product: CASALSGMAPYE. The CDR3, in full, reads CASALSGMAPYEQYF.

On this clone: The missing CDR3 end, 3 residues past where the read stops, is filled in from the germline J gene. The chain has TRBV6-2 or TRBV6-3 and TRBJ1-5; no clear D. This CDR3 is built from 14 residues. Per germline, CDR1 MNHEY and CDR2 SVGEGT. Trimming took 3 bases from V and 1 from J, leaving 7 bases between them. CDR3 residues: CASSYWQSNQPQHF. The sequenced CDR3 bases are TGTGCCAGCAGTTATTGGCAGAGCAATCAGCCC.

Comments on this clone: With the read ending 3 residues before the CDR3 end, the germline J gene is used to fill in that end. The V and J genes are TRBV5-5 and TRBJ2-5; tentatively, D is TRBD2 (6 bases). V lost 4 bases, J lost 4 bases, and 11 bases lay in between. Per the germline V gene, CDR1 is SGHKS and CDR2 is YYEKEE (reference sequence). The CDR3 runs 13 residues. The CDR3 sequence: CASSVIGGETQYF. The DNA read from the CDR3 is TGTGCCAGCAGCGTCATCGGGGGAGAGACC.